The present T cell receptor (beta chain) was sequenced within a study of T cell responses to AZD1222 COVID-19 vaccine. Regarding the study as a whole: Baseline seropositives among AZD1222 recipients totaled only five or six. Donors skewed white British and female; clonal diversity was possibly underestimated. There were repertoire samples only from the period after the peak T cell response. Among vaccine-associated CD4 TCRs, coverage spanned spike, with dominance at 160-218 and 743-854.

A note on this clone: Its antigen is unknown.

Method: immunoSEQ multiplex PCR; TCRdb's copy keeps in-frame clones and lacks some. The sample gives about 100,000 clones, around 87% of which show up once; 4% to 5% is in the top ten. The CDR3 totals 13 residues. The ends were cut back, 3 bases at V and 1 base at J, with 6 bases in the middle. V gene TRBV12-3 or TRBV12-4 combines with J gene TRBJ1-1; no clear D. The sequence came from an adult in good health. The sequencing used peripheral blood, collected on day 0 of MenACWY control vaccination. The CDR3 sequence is CASSFSENTEAFF. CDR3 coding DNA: TGTGCCAGCAGTTTCAGTGAGAACACTGAAGCTTTCTTT.